This T cell receptor (beta chain) derives from a study of T cell responses to AZD1222 COVID-19 vaccine. The data were produced by immunoSEQ multiplex PCR, yet TCRdb's version contains in-frame clones alone and is incomplete. The table shows 80,000 or so clones, with 70% to 90% occurring only once. CDR1 and CDR2 (germline): SGHRS, YFSETQ. This CDR3 is built from 15 residues. Trimming at V came to 4 bases and at J to 6 bases, leaving 12 bases not matched to a gene. The material was peripheral blood, obtained on day 0 of AZD1222 vaccination. The clonotype was recovered from an adult in good health. J is TRBJ1-2 and V is TRBV5-1, with TRBD1 matching over 7 bases. CDR3 coding DNA: TGCGCCAGCAGCGCCCCGAGGGGGCAAGTGGATGGCTACACCTTC. The encoded protein is CASSAPRGQVDGYTF.